This T cell receptor beta chain appears in the sequencing data of a study of T cell changes during pregnancy in multiple sclerosis. This CDR3 has 13 residues. From germline, CDR1 is MGHDK and CDR2 SYGVNS. Trimming cost V 5 bases and J 4 bases, with 11 bases left between them. TCRdb keeps only in-frame clones here, not all; method: immunoSEQ multiplex PCR. The sample includes tens of thousands of clones, around 93% seen only once; the top ten take approximately 2%. The TCR was taken from a female donor with multiple sclerosis, enrolled in a pregnancy study. Sequencing was performed on peripheral blood, taken after pregnancy. V gene TRBV25-1 combines with J gene TRBJ1-2; D gene unclear. CDR3 bases: TGTGCCAGCAGTCCACAGAAGTCCTATGGCTACACCTTC. This codes for CASSPQKSYGYTF.